Following are 26 T cell receptor beta chains from one sample sequenced in a study of T cells in tumors after PD-1 blockade. The protocol was immunoSEQ multiplex PCR, while the TCRdb copy is restricted to in-frame clones and leaves out a portion. Among approximately 20,000 clones listed, 81% were seen once. The specimen was PBMCs, collected after anti-PD-1 therapy. The receptors here all came from a human donor with advanced basal cell or squamous cell carcinoma (not recorded which).

The rearrangement uses TRBV14 and TRBJ2-1; no reliable D call. The germline gives CDR1 SGHDN, CDR2 FVKESK. Trimming removed 0 bases from V and 2 bases from J, with 11 bases in between. There are 16 residues in the CDR3. CDR3 sequence reads: CASSQEFSRTYNEQFF. CDR3 bases: TGTGCCAGCAGCCAAGAATTTTCCCGTACCTACAATGAGCAGTTCTTC.

The chain combines TRBV27 with TRBJ2-2; 7 positions agree with TRBD1. The junction had 10 bases not matched to a gene; V was cut back by 0 bases and J by 0 bases. The CDR3 loop spans 19 amino acids. Germline V gene sequence: CDR1 MNHEY, CDR2 SMNVEV (reference sequence). The CDR3 DNA reads TGTGCCAGCAGTTTATCGGCAGGGGGTCGGTTGGCGAACACCGGGGAGCTGTTTTTT. This codes for CASSLSAGGRLANTGELFF.

V gene TRBV27 combines with J gene TRBJ1-5; the D gene is possibly TRBD1 (6 bases). This CDR3 has 13 residues. The V gene's germline CDR1 is MNHEY and CDR2 SMNVEV (reference sequence). V was clipped by 2 bases and J by 7 bases, with 9 bases between them. CDR3 DNA: TGTGCCAGCAGTTTAAACAGGGACCAGCCCCAGCATTTT. Protein sequence: CASSLNRDQPQHF.

The chain has TRBV18 and TRBJ2-2, with a possible D match to TRBD1 (6 bases). Germline lookup yields CDR1 KGHSH and CDR2 LQKENI. V lost 5 bases to trimming and J lost 5 bases, with 21 bases between them. The CDR3 covers 17 residues. CDR3 residues: CASSSLRQDSGTGELFF. For the CDR3, the DNA is TGTGCCAGCTCATCATTACGACAGGACTCTGGTACCGGGGAGCTGTTTTTT.

The gene calls are TRBV5-4 and TRBJ1-2; no firm D call. The germline CDR1 and CDR2 sequences are SGHNT and YYREEE (reference sequence). Trimming removed 0 bases at V and 3 bases at J, with 12 bases between. CDR3 length: 15 amino acids. CDR3 DNA: TGTGCCAGCAGCTTGGACGGTAGAGTAGACTATGGCTACACCTTC. Encoded protein: CASSLDGRVDYGYTF.

The chain couples TRBV11-3 to TRBJ2-5; unclear D gene. This CDR3 has 16 amino acids. Trimming left V 5 bases short and J 1 base short, with 17 bases between. Germline-derived CDR1 and CDR2 are SGHNT and YENEEA. CDR3 bases: TGTGCCAGCAGCCTTAGATCCTGGTTCCCCCAAGAGACCCAGTACTTC. Protein product: CASSLRSWFPQETQYF.

CDR3 residues: CASGKMTGLNSPLHF. The CDR3 DNA is TGTGCCAGCGGGAAGATGACAGGGTTGAATTCACCCCTCCACTTT. This rearrangement joins TRBV6-5 to TRBJ1-6, with TRBD1 matching over 7 bases. Germline V gene data show CDR1 as MNHEY and CDR2 as SVGAGI. With V trimmed by 8 bases and J by 7 bases, 11 bases remained unmatched. The length of the CDR3 is 15 residues.

The chain uses TRBV11-3 and TRBJ2-5; 7 positions agree with TRBD1. V shed 3 bases, J shed 3 bases, and the junction held 7 bases outside the gene matches. The germline gives CDR1 SGHNT, CDR2 YENEEA. The CDR3 loop spans 15 amino acids. The CDR3 DNA reads TGTGCCAGCAGCTTGAGGGGGCTAGGGAAAGAGACCCAGTACTTC. This encodes CASSLRGLGKETQYF.

CDR3: CASSVWGGALGGYTF. CDR3 in DNA: TGTGCCAGCAGCGTGTGGGGCGGGGCCTTAGGAGGCTACACCTTC. The genes are TRBV5-4 and TRBJ1-2; D possibly corresponds to TRBD1 (5 bases). Per the germline V gene, CDR1 is SGHNT and CDR2 is YYREEE (reference sequence). CDR3 length: 15 amino acids. Trimming removed 4 bases at V and 8 bases at J, with 21 bases between.

The chain recombines TRBV12-3 or TRBV12-4 with TRBJ2-7; TRBD2 is a possible D gene (5 bases). The V end lost 6 bases, the J end lost 3 bases, and 9 bases lay between the germline ends. There are 12 residues in the CDR3. The CDR3 DNA sequence: TGTGCCAGCAGCCCCGGGAACTACGAGCAGTACTTC. Protein sequence: CASSPGNYEQYF.

This clone was seen more than once but under ten times. This chain uses TRBV13 with TRBJ2-7; perhaps TRBD2 as D (6 bases). CDR1 is PRHDT and CDR2 is FYEKMQ in the germline V gene (reference sequence). V lost 8 bases, J lost 0 bases, and 11 bases lay in between. This CDR3 is built from 13 residues. The CDR3 DNA sequence: TGTGCCAGCTCCACGGGGGACTCCTACGAGCAGTACTTC. Translation: CASSTGDSYEQYF.

The table lists this clone with a count of one. V usage is TRBV2 and J usage is TRBJ1-6; tentatively, D is TRBD1 (5 bases). The germline V gene has CDR1 SNHLY and CDR2 FYNNEI. This CDR3 has 13 amino acids. V dropped 8 bases and J dropped 1 base, with 6 bases sitting between them. Here the CDR3 DNA reads TGTGCCAGCGAGGGGTCCTATAATTCACCCCTCCACTTT. Its protein is CASEGSYNSPLHF.

By share, this clone counts as medium-sized (0.01 to 0.1%). This CDR3 reads CASSLGGGFSYEQYF. CDR3 nucleotides: TGTGCCAGCAGCTTAGGCGGCGGATTCTCCTACGAGCAGTACTTC. The chain joins TRBV7-8 to TRBJ2-7, with D unresolved. From germline, CDR1 is SGHVS and CDR2 FQNEAQ. Trimming cost V 1 base and J 0 bases, with 10 bases left between them. This CDR3 spans 15 amino acids. The full variable domain, its missing parts supplied by reference TRBV7-8 and TRBJ2-7, is GAGVSQSPRYKVAKRGQDVALRCDPISGHVSLFWYQQALGQGPEFLTYFQNEAQLDKSGLPSDRFFAERPEGSVSTLKIQRTQQEDSAVYLCASSLGGGFSYEQYFGPGTRLTVT.

CDR3 bases: TGTGCCAGCAGCTTAGTACTAGCGGGAGTTAATGAGCAGTTCTTC. It specifies CASSLVLAGVNEQFF. V gene TRBV7-8 combines with J gene TRBJ2-1, with 11 positions matching TRBD2. The CDR3 covers 15 residues. V was clipped by 1 base and J by 7 bases; unmatched bases: 3. Germline CDR1 SGHVS, CDR2 FQNEAQ.

This clone turned up a few times. The V call is TRBV5-1, the J call TRBJ2-1; tentative D call: TRBD1 (5 bases). CDR1 is SGHRS and CDR2 is YFSETQ in the germline V gene. The CDR3 totals 14 residues. V was cut by 8 bases and J by 9 bases, with 21 bases left in between. CDR3 nucleotides: TGCGCCAGGTGGGGCCCCCTTTCCCTTCGTGAGCAGTTCTTC. Encoded protein: CARWGPLSLREQFF.

J is TRBJ2-3 and V is TRBV5-1, with D unresolved. With 4 bases removed from V and 6 bases from J, the gap between germline ends came to 18 bases. The CDR3 has 15 amino acids. From germline, CDR1 is SGHRS and CDR2 YFSETQ. DNA of the CDR3: TGCGCCAGCAGCGACCCCGGACGTATAATGGATACGCAGTATTTT. It specifies CASSDPGRIMDTQYF.

This chain connects TRBV3-1 (or the pseudogene TRBV3-2) to TRBJ1-1, with 8 nucleotides matching TRBD1. V was clipped by 4 bases and J by 5 bases; unmatched bases: 9. Germline lookup yields CDR1 LGHDT and CDR2 YNNKEL (reference sequence). The CDR3 covers 15 residues. The CDR3 spells CASSRRVTGETEAFF. The CDR3 nucleotides are TGTGCCAGCAGCCGTCGTGTGACAGGGGAAACTGAAGCTTTCTTT.

The J gene is TRBJ1-1, the V gene TRBV7-9; tentatively, D is TRBD1 (6 bases). In germline, CDR1 is SEHNR, CDR2 FQNEAQ (reference sequence). V was shortened by 6 bases and J by 3 bases, with 8 bases between the two germline ends. This CDR3 comprises 12 residues. In DNA, the CDR3 is TGTGCCAGCAGGCGACAGGACACTGAAGCTTTCTTT. Its protein product is CASRRQDTEAFF.

The J gene is TRBJ2-3, the V gene TRBV28; D call uncertain. With 10 bases removed from V and 1 base from J, the gap between germline ends came to 9 bases. The CDR3 contains 12 residues. Looked up from germline, CDR1 is MDHEN and CDR2 is SYDVKM. CDR3 in amino acids: CATSSRTDTQYF. In DNA form, the CDR3 reads TGTGCCACATCTAGTCGCACAGATACGCAGTATTTT. The variable domain in full, completed from reference TRBV28 and TRBJ2-3, reads DVKVTQSSRYLVKRTGEKVFLECVQDMDHENMFWYRQDPGLGLRLIYFSYDVKMKEKGDIPEGYSVSREKKERFSLILESASTNQTSMYLCATSSRTDTQYFGPGTRLTVL.

J is TRBJ2-2 and V is TRBV3-1 (or the pseudogene TRBV3-2); 8 bases agree with TRBD1. Germline V lookup: CDR1 LGHDT, CDR2 YNNKEL (reference sequence). V was clipped by 6 bases and J by 5 bases; unmatched bases: 5. The length of the CDR3 is 14 residues. The CDR3, as DNA: TGTGCCAGCAGACCACAGGGGGAGACCGGGGAGCTGTTTTTT. Amino acid sequence: CASRPQGETGELFF.

CDR3 residues: CASSPSLAENEQFF. The CDR3 nucleotides read TGTGCCAGCAGCCCTAGTCTAGCAGAGAATGAGCAGTTCTTC. The chain uses TRBV7-2 and TRBJ2-1; a possible D gene is TRBD2 (5 bases). V shed 5 bases and J shed 7 bases, with 15 bases lying between them. Germline V lookup: CDR1 SGHTA, CDR2 FQGNSA. The CDR3 is 14 amino acids.

This clone occurred once. This chain joins TRBV9 and TRBJ1-1, with TRBD1 matching over 8 bases. Per the germline V gene, CDR1 is SGDLS and CDR2 is YYNGEE. This CDR3 comprises 15 residues. Unmatched junction bases numbered 8, after V lost 3 bases and J lost 4 bases. CDR3 DNA sequence: TGTGCCAGCAGCGCTGCAGGGGGCGCGGGCACTGAAGCTTTCTTT. This translates into CASSAAGGAGTEAFF.

J is TRBJ2-2 and V is TRBV5-1; tentative D call: TRBD1 (6 bases). This CDR3 has 16 amino acids. CDR1 is SGHRS and CDR2 is YFSETQ in the germline V gene. The V gene lost 0 bases and the J gene lost 1 base, with 10 bases spanning the gap. In DNA form, the CDR3 reads TGCGCCAGCAGCTTGGCCGGGACACAGAACACCGGGGAGCTGTTTTTT. Translating it yields CASSLAGTQNTGELFF.

The chain uses TRBV7-2 and TRBJ2-7; maybe TRBD2 (6 bases). V shed 8 bases and J shed 6 bases, with 23 bases lying between them. The CDR3 totals 15 residues. CDR1 is SGHTA, CDR2 FQGNSA, per germline. CDR3: CASVREPGLPGEQYF. The CDR3 DNA sequence: TGTGCCAGCGTTAGAGAACCGGGACTCCCTGGCGAGCAGTACTTC.

This clone was observed a handful of times. The chain recombines TRBV13 with TRBJ2-7; tentatively, D is TRBD1 or TRBD2 (6 bases each). CDR1 is PRHDT and CDR2 is FYEKMQ in the germline V gene (reference sequence). This CDR3 is 16 amino acids long. V lost 1 base and J lost 2, with 15 bases in between. In DNA form, the CDR3 reads TGTGCCAGCAGCTTAGTCATCACAGGGAGGCCCTACGAGCAGTACTTC. It encodes CASSLVITGRPYEQYF.

The gene calls are TRBV7-9 and TRBJ1-1, with D maybe TRBD1 (5 bases). The CDR3 is 12 amino acids. The V gene lost 5 bases and the J gene lost 8 bases, with 12 bases spanning the gap. Germline CDR1 and CDR2: SEHNR and FQNEAQ (reference sequence). The CDR3 loop is CASSIGDGEAFF. The CDR3, as DNA: TGTGCCAGCAGCATAGGGGACGGCGAAGCTTTCTTT. Variable domain in full (rest from reference TRBV7-9 and TRBJ1-1): DTGVSQNPRHKITKRGQNVTFRCDPISEHNRLYWYRQTLGQGPEFLTYFQNEAQLEKSRLLSDRFSAERPKGSFSTLEIQRTEQGDSAMYLCASSIGDGEAFFGQGTRLTVV.